Listed below are T cell receptor beta chains from one sample, sequenced in a study of vaccination and CD4 T cells after COVID-19. For these TCRs, the target antigens are not known. TCRdb re-called the PCR reads through MiXCR, storing one row per CDR3 protein. The sample contains over 20,000 distinct CDR3 sequences, under 45% of which appear only once. The specimen was CD4+ T cells from blood, cultured in vitro, collected before SARS-CoV-2 vaccination. These receptors originate from a human donor who received a COVID-19 vaccine. The CDR3 runs from the conserved cysteine through the conserved F or W. The D gene is left open where the match is weak. The listing skips clone size in some rows; elsewhere it reads once, few, many or a size class.

cdr3_aa cdr3_nt j_call clone_size d_call v_call
CASSANLGGLTEAFF TGTGCCAGCAGCGCGAATCTCGGGGGTTTGACTGAAGCTTTCTTT TRBJ1-1 NA NA TRBV7-2
CASSLSRTNSPLHF TGTGCCAGCAGCTTATCCAGGACCAATTCACCCCTCCACTTT TRBJ1-6 NA NA TRBV7-9
CASSLVVSGGEQYF TGCGCCAGCAGCTTGGTCGTTAGCGGGGGCGAGCAGTACTTC TRBJ2-7 NA TRBD2 TRBV5-1
CSASFSTSTNEKLFF TGCAGTGCTTCCTTCTCTACCTCAACTAATGAAAAACTGTTTTTT TRBJ1-4 few NA TRBV20-1
CASSYGTQGETQYF TGTGCCAGCAGTTACGGGACACAGGGAGAGACCCAGTACTTC TRBJ2-5 few NA TRBV6-5
CSAPDGQETQYF TGCAGTGCACCGGACGGCCAAGAGACCCAGTACTTC TRBJ2-5 few NA TRBV20-1
CASSSGLVWPQHF TGTGCCAGCAGCTCGGGCTTAGTTTGGCCCCAGCATTTT TRBJ1-5 few NA TRBV7-2
CATSDPYGPSGANVLTF TGTGCCACCAGTGACCCATACGGACCCTCTGGGGCCAACGTCCTGACTTTC TRBJ2-6 few NA TRBV24-1
CASGLQEGQPQHF TGTGCTAGTGGTTTACAGGAGGGCCAGCCCCAGCATTTT TRBJ1-5 NA NA TRBV12-5
CASSWTGGGETQCF TGTGCCAGCAGCTGGACAGGGGGGGGAGAGACCCAGTGCTTC TRBJ2-5 NA TRBD1 TRBV7-2
CSARDRANYGYTF TGCAGTGCAAGGGACAGGGCTAACTATGGCTACACCTTC TRBJ1-2 few TRBD1 TRBV20-1
CASSPRAGGHQETQYF TGCGCCAGCAGCCCTCGAGCTGGGGGGCACCAAGAGACCCAGTACTTC TRBJ2-5 NA NA TRBV5-1
CASSLTGGGGETQYF TGCGCCAGCAGCCTGACAGGGGGAGGAGGGGAGACCCAGTACTTC TRBJ2-5 NA TRBD1 TRBV5-1
CASIPTRGGELFF TGTGCCAGCATCCCCACTCGGGGAGGGGAGCTGTTTTTT TRBJ2-2 once NA TRBV2
CASTRSQGGSYEQYF TGTGCCAGCACCAGGTCACAGGGTGGATCCTACGAGCAGTACTTC TRBJ2-7 NA NA TRBV6-1
CATSDPQGTGPDTQYF TGTGCCACCAGTGATCCCCAGGGGACAGGGCCAGATACGCAGTATTTT TRBJ2-3 NA TRBD1 TRBV24-1
CASSEGQGIETQYF TGTGCCAGCAGTGAAGGCCAGGGGATAGAGACCCAGTACTTC TRBJ2-5 NA NA TRBV2
CAWSVGPPTYNEQFF TGTGCCTGGAGTGTAGGACCGCCAACCTACAATGAGCAGTTCTTC TRBJ2-1 NA NA TRBV30
CASSYSARGYQETQYF TGTGCCAGCAGTTACTCGGCAAGGGGGTACCAAGAGACCCAGTACTTC TRBJ2-5 NA NA TRBV6-2/TRBV6-3
CASRPGTGAGGSTDTQYF TGTGCCAGCAGGCCCGGGACCGGAGCGGGGGGTTCCACAGATACGCAGTATTTT TRBJ2-3 few TRBD2 TRBV6-1
CASRKPGLIEAYGYTF TGTGCCAGCAGGAAACCGGGACTGATTGAGGCCTATGGCTACACCTTC TRBJ1-2 NA NA TRBV12-3/TRBV12-4
CASTPRSVLTEAFF TGTGCCAGCACCCCCAGGAGCGTGCTCACTGAAGCTTTCTTT TRBJ1-1 NA NA TRBV6-1
CSASSGGAYNEQFF TGCAGTGCAAGTAGCGGGGGGGCGTACAATGAGCAGTTCTTC TRBJ2-1 few TRBD2 TRBV20-1
CASRRRDRGHNSPLHF TGTGCCAGCAGACGCCGGGACAGGGGGCATAATTCACCCCTCCACTTT TRBJ1-6 NA TRBD1 TRBV12-3/TRBV12-4
CASSLFNEQFF TGTGCCAGCAGTTTGTTCAATGAGCAGTTCTTC TRBJ2-1 NA NA TRBV28
CASSFRTGGRASNYGYTF TGTGCCAGCAGTTTTAGGACAGGGGGCCGGGCTTCTAACTATGGCTACACCTTC TRBJ1-2 NA TRBD1 TRBV27
CASSWLGQGAGELFF TGTGCCAGCAGCTGGCTGGGGCAGGGGGCCGGGGAGCTGTTTTTT TRBJ2-2 NA TRBD1 TRBV7-2
CASSYSMAGAVGELFF TGTGCCAGCAGTTACTCGATGGCAGGGGCTGTCGGGGAGCTGTTTTTT TRBJ2-2 few NA TRBV6-5
CASSLLGSAEAFF TGTGCCAGCAGTTTACTCGGCAGCGCGGAAGCTTTCTTT TRBJ1-1 few NA TRBV6-2/TRBV6-3
CASSLEDRGHYGYEQYF TGTGCCAGCAGCTTAGAAGACAGGGGACACTACGGGTACGAGCAGTACTTC TRBJ2-7 few TRBD1 TRBV7-2
CSARFSYNEQFF TGCAGTGCTAGATTTTCCTACAATGAGCAGTTCTTC TRBJ2-1 NA NA TRBV20-1
CASSQERTGGVVVSPLHF TGTGCCAGCAGCCAAGAAAGGACAGGGGGAGTGGTAGTTTCACCCCTCCACTTT TRBJ1-6 NA TRBD1 TRBV3-1
CASSPGTSNSPLHF TGTGCCAGCAGCCCAGGGACAAGTAATTCACCCCTCCACTTT TRBJ1-6 NA NA TRBV7-6
CASSLAGTAGNTIYF TGTGCCAGCAGCTTAGCTGGGACAGCTGGAAACACCATATATTTT TRBJ1-3 NA TRBD1 TRBV7-9
CASSGRGYNEQFF TGTGCCAGCAGTGGCCGGGGCTACAATGAGCAGTTCTTC TRBJ2-1 once NA TRBV6-1
CSVGRGTISSYEQYF TGCAGCGTTGGAAGGGGAACGATCAGCTCCTACGAGCAGTACTTC TRBJ2-7 NA NA TRBV29-1
CATSGSGEIQVSGELFF TGTGCCACCAGTGGTAGTGGAGAAATTCAGGTCTCCGGGGAGCTGTTTTTT TRBJ2-2 NA NA TRBV24-1
CASSGREPFYNEQFF TGTGCCAGCAGTGGCAGGGAACCTTTTTACAATGAGCAGTTCTTC TRBJ2-1 few NA TRBV6-1
CASTGGQGDTQYF TGTGCCAGCACGGGGGGACAGGGCGATACGCAGTATTTT TRBJ2-3 once TRBD1 TRBV6-1
CASSPGTGFTDTQYF TGTGCCAGCAGCCCCGGCACGGGGTTTACAGATACGCAGTATTTT TRBJ2-3 NA NA TRBV7-9
CASSTPGRHYNEQFF TGTGCCAGCAGCACTCCCGGGAGGCACTACAATGAGCAGTTCTTC TRBJ2-1 NA TRBD2 TRBV7-8
CAISESMVPGPRGTEAFF TGTGCCATCAGTGAGTCGATGGTCCCGGGACCGAGGGGCACTGAAGCTTTCTTT TRBJ1-1 NA NA TRBV10-3
CASSSTRETQYF TGTGCCAGCTCATCCACCCGGGAGACCCAGTACTTC TRBJ2-5 few NA TRBV18
CASCTLVGYGYTF TGTGCCAGCTGTACGCTCGTTGGGTATGGCTACACCTTC TRBJ1-2 NA NA TRBV28
CATSSHDRGARAGELFF TGTGCCACCAGCAGCCACGATAGGGGGGCGAGGGCCGGGGAGCTGTTTTTT TRBJ2-2 medium-sized NA TRBV15
CSAWDTRTDTQYF TGCAGTGCTTGGGACACCCGCACAGATACGCAGTATTTT TRBJ2-3 few NA TRBV20-1
CASSLRDREITEAFF TGTGCCAGCAGCCTCAGGGACAGGGAGATCACTGAAGCTTTCTTT TRBJ1-1 NA TRBD1 TRBV4-2
CASSFGGGSYNSPLHF TGTGCCAGCAGTTTTGGGGGGGGCTCCTATAATTCACCCCTCCACTTT TRBJ1-6 NA NA TRBV27
CASLRTANTEAFF TGTGCCAGCTTACGGACGGCGAACACTGAAGCTTTCTTT TRBJ1-1 NA NA TRBV18
CASGPGGPFLAGETQYF TGTGCTAGTGGTCCCGGGGGGCCCTTCCTAGCGGGAGAGACCCAGTACTTC TRBJ2-5 once TRBD2 TRBV12-5
CATSIPKVTGTGTEAFF TGTGCCACCTCGATACCCAAAGTGACTGGGACGGGGACTGAAGCTTTCTTT TRBJ1-1 NA NA TRBV10-3
CASSPRGLQETQYF TGTGCCAGCTCACCACGGGGATTACAAGAGACCCAGTACTTC TRBJ2-5 NA NA TRBV18
CASSPEDRVNQPQHF TGTGCCAGCAGCCCAGAGGACAGGGTCAATCAGCCCCAGCATTTT TRBJ1-5 NA TRBD1 TRBV5-5
CATSRVLAAAQETQYF TGTGCCACCAGCAGAGTCTTAGCGGCGGCCCAAGAGACCCAGTACTTC TRBJ2-5 NA NA TRBV15